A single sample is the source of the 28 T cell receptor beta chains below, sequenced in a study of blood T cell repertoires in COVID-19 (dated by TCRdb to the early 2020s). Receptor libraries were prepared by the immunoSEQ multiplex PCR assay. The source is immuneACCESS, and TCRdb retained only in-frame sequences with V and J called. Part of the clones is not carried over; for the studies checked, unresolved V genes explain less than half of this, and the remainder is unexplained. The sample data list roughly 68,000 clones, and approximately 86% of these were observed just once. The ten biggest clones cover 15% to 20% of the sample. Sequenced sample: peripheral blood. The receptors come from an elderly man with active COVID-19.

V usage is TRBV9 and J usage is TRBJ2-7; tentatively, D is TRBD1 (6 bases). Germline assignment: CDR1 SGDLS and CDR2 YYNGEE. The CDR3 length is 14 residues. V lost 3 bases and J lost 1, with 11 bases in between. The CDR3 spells CASSETTGSYEQYF. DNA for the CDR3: TGTGCCAGCAGCGAAACTACAGGGTCCTACGAGCAGTACTTC.

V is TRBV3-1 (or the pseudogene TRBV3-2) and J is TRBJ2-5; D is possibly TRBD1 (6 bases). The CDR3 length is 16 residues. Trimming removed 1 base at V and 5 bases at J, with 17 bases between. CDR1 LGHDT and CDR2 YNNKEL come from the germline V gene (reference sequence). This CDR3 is CASSQVARGIRETQYF. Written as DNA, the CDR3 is TGTGCCAGCAGCCAAGTCGCAAGGGGGATCCGGGAGACCCAGTACTTC.

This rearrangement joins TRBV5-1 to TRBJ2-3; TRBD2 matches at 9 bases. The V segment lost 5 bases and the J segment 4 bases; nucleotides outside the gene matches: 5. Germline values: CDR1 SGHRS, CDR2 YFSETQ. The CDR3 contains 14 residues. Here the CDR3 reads CASRAGTSSDTQYF. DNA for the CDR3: TGCGCCAGCAGGGCTGGGACTAGCTCAGATACGCAGTATTTT.

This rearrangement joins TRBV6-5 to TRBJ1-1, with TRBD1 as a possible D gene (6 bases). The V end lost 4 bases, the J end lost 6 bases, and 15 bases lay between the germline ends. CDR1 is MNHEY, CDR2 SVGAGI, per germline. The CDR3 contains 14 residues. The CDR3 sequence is CASSFDRMLAEAFF. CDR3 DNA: TGTGCCAGCAGTTTTGACAGGATGTTGGCTGAAGCTTTCTTT.

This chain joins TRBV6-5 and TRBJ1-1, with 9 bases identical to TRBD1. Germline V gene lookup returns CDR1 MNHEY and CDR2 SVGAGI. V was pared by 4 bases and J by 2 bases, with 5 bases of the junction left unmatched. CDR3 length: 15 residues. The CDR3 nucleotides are TGTGCCAGCAGTTTAACAGGGGGCCTTAACACTGAAGCTTTCTTT. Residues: CASSLTGGLNTEAFF.

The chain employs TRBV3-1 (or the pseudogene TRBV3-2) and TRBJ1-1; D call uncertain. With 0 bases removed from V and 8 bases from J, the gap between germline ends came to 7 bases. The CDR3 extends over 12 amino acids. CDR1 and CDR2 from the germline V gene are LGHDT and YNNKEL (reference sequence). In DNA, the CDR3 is TGTGCCAGCAGCCAAGAGTCCAGGGAAGCTTTCTTT. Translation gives CASSQESREAFF.

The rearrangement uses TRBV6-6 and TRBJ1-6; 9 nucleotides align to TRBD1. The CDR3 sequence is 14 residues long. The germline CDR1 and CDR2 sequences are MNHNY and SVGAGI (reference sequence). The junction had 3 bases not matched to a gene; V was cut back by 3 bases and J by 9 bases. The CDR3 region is CASSYTGGGSPLHF. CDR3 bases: TGTGCCAGCAGTTATACAGGGGGCGGTTCACCCCTCCACTTT.

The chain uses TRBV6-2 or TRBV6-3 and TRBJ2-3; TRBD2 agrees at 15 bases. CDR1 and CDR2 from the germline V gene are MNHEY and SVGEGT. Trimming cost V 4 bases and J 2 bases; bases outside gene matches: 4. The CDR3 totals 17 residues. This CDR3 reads CASSFGTSGGSTDTQYF. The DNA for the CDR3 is TGTGCCAGCAGTTTCGGGACTAGCGGGGGGTCCACAGATACGCAGTATTTT.

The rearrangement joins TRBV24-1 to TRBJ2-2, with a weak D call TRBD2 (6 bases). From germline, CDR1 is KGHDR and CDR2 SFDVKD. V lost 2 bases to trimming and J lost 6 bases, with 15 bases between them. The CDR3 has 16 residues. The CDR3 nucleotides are TGTGCCACCAGTGATTGGGACTCCAGAGGAGCCGGGGAGCTGTTTTTT. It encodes CATSDWDSRGAGELFF.

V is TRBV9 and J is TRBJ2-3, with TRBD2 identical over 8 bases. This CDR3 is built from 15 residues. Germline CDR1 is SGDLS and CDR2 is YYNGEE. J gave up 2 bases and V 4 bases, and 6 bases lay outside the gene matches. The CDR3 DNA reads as TGTGCCAGCAGCAAGGGACTAGTAGACACAGATACGCAGTATTTT. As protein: CASSKGLVDTDTQYF. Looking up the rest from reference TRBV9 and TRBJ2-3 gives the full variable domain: DSGVTQTPKHLITATGQRVTLRCSPRSGDLSVYWYQQSLDQGLQFLIQYYNGEERAKGNILERFSAQQFPDLHSELNLSSLELGDSALYFCASSKGLVDTDTQYFGPGTRLTVL.

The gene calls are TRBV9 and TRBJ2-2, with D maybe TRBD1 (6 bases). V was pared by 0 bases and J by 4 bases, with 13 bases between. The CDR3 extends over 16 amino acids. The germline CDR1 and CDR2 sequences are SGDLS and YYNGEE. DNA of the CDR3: TGTGCCAGCAGCGTAGAGGGGGTTAGGAGCACCGGGGAGCTGTTTTTT. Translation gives CASSVEGVRSTGELFF.

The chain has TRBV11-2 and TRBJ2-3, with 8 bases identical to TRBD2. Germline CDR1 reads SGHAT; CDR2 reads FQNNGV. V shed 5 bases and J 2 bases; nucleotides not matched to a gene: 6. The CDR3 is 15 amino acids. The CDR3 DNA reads TGTGCCAGCAGCATTAGCGGGACTAACACAGATACGCAGTATTTT. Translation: CASSISGTNTDTQYF.

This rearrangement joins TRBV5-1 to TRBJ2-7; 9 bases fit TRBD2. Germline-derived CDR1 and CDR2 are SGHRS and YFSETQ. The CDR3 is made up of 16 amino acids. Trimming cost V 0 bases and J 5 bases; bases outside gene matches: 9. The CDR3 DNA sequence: TGCGCCAGCAGCTTGGGCGGCGGGGGGGCCTTTAACGAGCAGTACTTC. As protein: CASSLGGGGAFNEQYF.

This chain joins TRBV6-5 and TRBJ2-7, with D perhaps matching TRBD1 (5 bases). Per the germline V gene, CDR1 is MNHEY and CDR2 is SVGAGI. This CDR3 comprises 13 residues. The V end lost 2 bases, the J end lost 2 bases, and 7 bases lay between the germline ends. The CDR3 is CASSYPGTYEQYF. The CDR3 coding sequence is TGTGCCAGCAGTTACCCAGGGACCTACGAGCAGTACTTC.

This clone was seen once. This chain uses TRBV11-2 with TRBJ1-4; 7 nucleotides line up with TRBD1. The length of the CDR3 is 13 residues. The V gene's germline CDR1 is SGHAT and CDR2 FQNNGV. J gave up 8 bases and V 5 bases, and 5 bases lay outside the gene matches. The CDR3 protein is CASSRRQGEKLFF. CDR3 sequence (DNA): TGTGCCAGCAGCCGAAGACAGGGAGAAAAACTGTTTTTT.

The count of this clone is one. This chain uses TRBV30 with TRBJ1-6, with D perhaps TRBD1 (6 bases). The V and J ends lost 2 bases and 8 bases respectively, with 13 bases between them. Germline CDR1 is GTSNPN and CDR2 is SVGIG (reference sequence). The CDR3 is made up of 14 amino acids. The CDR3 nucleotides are TGTGCCTGGAGTTTACAGGGTAGAGATTCACCCCTCCACTTT. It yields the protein CAWSLQGRDSPLHF.

For the CDR3, the DNA is TGTGCCATCAGTGAGGGACAAGGCTACGAGCAGTACTTC. The encoded protein is CAISEGQGYEQYF. The J gene is TRBJ2-7, the V gene TRBV10-3; perhaps TRBD1 as D (5 bases). Trimming left V 2 bases short and J 3 bases short, with 8 bases between. Looked up from germline, CDR1 is ENHRY and CDR2 is SYGVKD. This CDR3 is built from 13 residues.

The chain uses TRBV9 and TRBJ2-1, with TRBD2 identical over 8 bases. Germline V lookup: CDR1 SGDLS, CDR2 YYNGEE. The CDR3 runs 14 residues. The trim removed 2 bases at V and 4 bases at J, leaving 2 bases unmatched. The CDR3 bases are TGTGCCAGCAGCGTTACTAGCGGTTACAATGAGCAGTTCTTC. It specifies CASSVTSGYNEQFF.

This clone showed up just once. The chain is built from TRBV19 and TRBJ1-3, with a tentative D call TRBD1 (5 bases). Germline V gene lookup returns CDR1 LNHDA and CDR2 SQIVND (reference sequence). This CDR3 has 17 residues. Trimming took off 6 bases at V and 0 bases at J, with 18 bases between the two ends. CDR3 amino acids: CASRPTPQAYSGNTIYF. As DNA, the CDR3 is TGTGCCAGTAGGCCTACCCCACAGGCGTACTCTGGAAACACCATATATTTT.

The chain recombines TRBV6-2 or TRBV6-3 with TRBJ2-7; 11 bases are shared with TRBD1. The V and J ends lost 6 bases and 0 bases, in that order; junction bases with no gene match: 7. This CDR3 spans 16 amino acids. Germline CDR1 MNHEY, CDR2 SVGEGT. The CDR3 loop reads CASSLSGQGASYEQYF. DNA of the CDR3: TGTGCCAGCAGCTTATCTGGACAGGGGGCCTCCTACGAGCAGTACTTC.

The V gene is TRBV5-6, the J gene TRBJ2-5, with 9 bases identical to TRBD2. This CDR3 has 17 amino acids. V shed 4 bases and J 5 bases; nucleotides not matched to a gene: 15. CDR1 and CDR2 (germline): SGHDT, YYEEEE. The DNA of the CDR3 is TGTGCCAGCAGCCACGGGACTAGCTTGAATCGATTGGAGACCCAGTACTTC. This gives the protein CASSHGTSLNRLETQYF. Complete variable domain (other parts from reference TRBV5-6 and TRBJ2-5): DAGVTQSPTHLIKTRGQQVTLRCSPKSGHDTVSWYQQALGQGPQFIFQYYEEEERQRGNFPDRFSGHQFPNYSSELNVNALLLGDSALYLCASSHGTSLNRLETQYFGPGTRLLVL.

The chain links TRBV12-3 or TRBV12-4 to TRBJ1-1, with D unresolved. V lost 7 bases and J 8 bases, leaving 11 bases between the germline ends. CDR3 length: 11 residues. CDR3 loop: CASILTTEAFF. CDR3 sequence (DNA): TGTGCCAGCATCCTGACAACCGAAGCTTTCTTT.

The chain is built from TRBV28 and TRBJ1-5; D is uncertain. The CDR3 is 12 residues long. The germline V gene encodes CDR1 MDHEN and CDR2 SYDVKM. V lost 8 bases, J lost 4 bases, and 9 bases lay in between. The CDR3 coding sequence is TGTGCCAGCGGACTCTTGAATCAGCCCCAGCATTTT. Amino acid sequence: CASGLLNQPQHF.

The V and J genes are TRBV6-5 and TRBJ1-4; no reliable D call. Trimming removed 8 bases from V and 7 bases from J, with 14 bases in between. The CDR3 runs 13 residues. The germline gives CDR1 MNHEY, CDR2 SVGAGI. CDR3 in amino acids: CASSEAPSEKLFF. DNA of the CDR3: TGTGCCAGCTCCGAGGCGCCGAGTGAAAAACTGTTTTTT.

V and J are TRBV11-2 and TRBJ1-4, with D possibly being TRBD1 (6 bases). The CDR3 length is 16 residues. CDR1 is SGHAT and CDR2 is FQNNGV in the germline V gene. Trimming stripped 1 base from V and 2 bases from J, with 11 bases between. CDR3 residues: CASSLGQGYTNEKLFF. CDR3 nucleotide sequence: TGTGCCAGCAGCTTAGGTCAGGGGTACACTAATGAAAAACTGTTTTTT. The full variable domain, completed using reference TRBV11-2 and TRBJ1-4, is EAGVAQSPRYKIIEKRQSVAFWCNPISGHATLYWYQQILGQGPKLLIQFQNNGVVDDSQLPKDRFSAERLKGVDSTLKIQPAKLEDSAVYLCASSLGQGYTNEKLFFGSGTQLSVL.

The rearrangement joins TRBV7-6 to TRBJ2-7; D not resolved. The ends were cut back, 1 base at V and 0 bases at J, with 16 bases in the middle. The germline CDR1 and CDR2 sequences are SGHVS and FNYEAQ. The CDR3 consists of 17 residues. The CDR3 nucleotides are TGTGCCAGCAGCTTAGATGCCCCGGTTAGGAGCTCCTACGAGCAGTACTTC. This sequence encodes CASSLDAPVRSSYEQYF.

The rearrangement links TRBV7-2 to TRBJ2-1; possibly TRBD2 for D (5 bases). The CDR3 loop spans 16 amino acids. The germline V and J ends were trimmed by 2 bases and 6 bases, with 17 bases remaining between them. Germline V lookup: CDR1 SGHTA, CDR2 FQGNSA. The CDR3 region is CASSLLGAVQSNEQFF. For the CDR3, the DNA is TGTGCCAGCAGCTTATTAGGAGCGGTCCAAAGCAATGAGCAGTTCTTC.

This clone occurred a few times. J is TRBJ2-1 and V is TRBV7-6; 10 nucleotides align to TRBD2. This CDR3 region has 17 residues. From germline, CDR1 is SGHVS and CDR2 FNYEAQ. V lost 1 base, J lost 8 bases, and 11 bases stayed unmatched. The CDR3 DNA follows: TGTGCCAGCAGCTTAGTGGCTAGCGGGAGCTCCTCACATGAGCAGTTCTTC. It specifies CASSLVASGSSSHEQFF.